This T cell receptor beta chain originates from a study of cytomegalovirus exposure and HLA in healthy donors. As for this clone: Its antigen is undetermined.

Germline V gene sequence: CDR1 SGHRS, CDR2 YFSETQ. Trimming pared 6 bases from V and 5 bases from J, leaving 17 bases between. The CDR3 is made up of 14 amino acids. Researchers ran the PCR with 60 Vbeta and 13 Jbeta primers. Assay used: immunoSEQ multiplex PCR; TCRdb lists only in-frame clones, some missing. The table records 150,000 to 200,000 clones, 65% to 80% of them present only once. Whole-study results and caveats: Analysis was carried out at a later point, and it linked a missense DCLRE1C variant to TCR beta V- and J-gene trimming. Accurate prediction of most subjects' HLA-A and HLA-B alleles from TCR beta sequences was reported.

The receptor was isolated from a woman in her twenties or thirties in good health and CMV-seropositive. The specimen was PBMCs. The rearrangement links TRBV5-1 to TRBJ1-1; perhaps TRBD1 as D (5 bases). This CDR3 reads CASKVLPGGTEAFF. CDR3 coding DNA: TGCGCCAGCAAGGTTCTCCCTGGGGGGACTGAAGCTTTCTTT.